These 17 T cell receptor beta chains came from one sample sequenced in a study of shared clonotypes between healthy human individuals. Produced via immunoSEQ multiplex PCR; TCRdb's table is partial and in-frame only. The table has about 1.1 million clones, approximately 80% seen once; the top ten hold more than 0.55%. Sequencing used memory CD4+ T cells from PBMCs. This sample's subset: CD45RA-negative fraction. Every receptor here comes from a man aged 18-30 years in good health. Some clones in this sample may be carry-over from other donors' samples.

This clone has at least ten counts. The chain couples TRBV7-2 to TRBJ2-1, with D unresolved. In germline, CDR1 is SGHTA, CDR2 FQGNSA. There are 15 residues in the CDR3. The V end was cut by 5 bases, the J end by 7 bases, with 18 bases between. CDR3 amino acids: CASSLISPLENEQFF. CDR3 nucleotides: TGTGCCAGCAGCCTTATTAGCCCGCTAGAGAATGAGCAGTTCTTC.

The gene calls are TRBV27 and TRBJ2-7; 8 positions match TRBD2. The ends lost 7 bases at V and 4 bases at J; junction bases unmatched: 9. Per germline, CDR1 MNHEY and CDR2 SMNVEV (reference sequence). This CDR3 is built from 14 residues. The CDR3 coding sequence is TGTGCCAGCACCGGGAGGGGGGCGAGGTACGAGCAGTACTTC. It yields the protein CASTGRGARYEQYF.

V is TRBV5-1 and J is TRBJ1-2; D not certain. Deletions cut 0 bases from V and 3 bases from J, with 9 bases between. The germline gives CDR1 SGHRS, CDR2 YFSETQ. The CDR3 sequence is 14 residues long. The CDR3 DNA reads TGCGCCAGCAGCTTGGTCGTGCCTTACTATGGCTACACCTTC. Its protein is CASSLVVPYYGYTF.

This sequence joins TRBV6-6 and TRBJ2-7, with D possibly being TRBD1 (5 bases). V was clipped by 4 bases and J by 7 bases, with 8 bases between them. Germline CDR1 and CDR2: MNHNY and SVGAGI (reference sequence). The CDR3 is 11 amino acids. The CDR3 DNA sequence: TGTGCCAGCAGTTCCGGACAAGAGCAGTACTTC. Protein product: CASSSGQEQYF.

The chain carries TRBV5-4 and TRBJ1-2, with D maybe TRBD1 (6 bases). The CDR3 extends over 15 amino acids. V lost 6 bases, J lost 7 bases, and 22 bases lay in between. The V gene's germline CDR1 is SGHNT and CDR2 YYREEE (reference sequence). The CDR3: CASIPGGGGASGYTF. Written as DNA, the CDR3 is TGTGCCAGCATCCCCGGAGGTGGGGGCGCTAGTGGCTACACCTTC.

CDR3 protein: CASSLGGPTKNIQYF. The CDR3 DNA sequence: TGTGCCAGCAGTTTGGGAGGGCCGACCAAAAACATTCAGTACTTC. The chain joins TRBV27 to TRBJ2-4; 7 positions agree with TRBD2. The trim removed 3 bases at V and 2 bases at J, leaving 4 bases unmatched. The length of the CDR3 is 15 residues. CDR1 MNHEY and CDR2 SMNVEV come from the germline V gene (reference sequence).

This chain's CDR3 is CASSIFRTSGTGELFF. As DNA, the CDR3 is TGTGCCAGTAGTATCTTTCGGACTAGCGGAACCGGGGAGCTGTTTTTT. The chain couples TRBV19 to TRBJ2-2; 10 nucleotides match TRBD2. CDR3 length: 16 residues. Germline lookup yields CDR1 LNHDA and CDR2 SQIVND (reference sequence). Unmatched junction bases numbered 6, after V lost 3 bases and J lost 5 bases.

The genes are TRBV4-1 and TRBJ1-2, with a possible D match to TRBD1 (5 bases). Germline lookup yields CDR1 MGHRA and CDR2 YSYEKL. The length of the CDR3 is 14 residues. V lost 4 bases to trimming and J lost 1 base, with 10 bases between them. The CDR3: CASSLGRINYGYTF. CDR3 bases: TGCGCCAGCAGCCTGGGACGGATTAACTATGGCTACACCTTC.

The rearrangement links TRBV5-5 to TRBJ2-5; D gene uncertain. The CDR3 extends over 13 amino acids. The V gene lost 4 bases and the J gene lost 4 bases, with 11 bases spanning the gap. Per germline, CDR1 SGHKS and CDR2 YYEKEE (reference sequence). Here the CDR3 DNA reads TGTGCCAGCAGCCGGCCGGGCAGAGAGACCCAGTACTTC. Protein sequence: CASSRPGRETQYF.

The CDR3 protein is CASSRRAGGEGDTQYF. The CDR3, as DNA: TGTGCCAGCAGTAGAAGAGCGGGAGGAGAGGGAGATACGCAGTATTTT. This chain connects TRBV2 to TRBJ2-3; the match to TRBD2 covers 9 bases. The CDR3 contains 16 residues. V trimming: 5 bases; J trimming: 5 bases; junction bases outside the gene matches: 11. Germline V CDR1 and CDR2: SNHLY, FYNNEI.

This clone was found once. This rearrangement joins TRBV2 to TRBJ2-3, with 8 bases fitting TRBD1. Germline V gene data show CDR1 as SNHLY and CDR2 as FYNNEI. The CDR3 has 15 amino acids. V lost 6 bases to trimming and J lost 2 bases; unmatched junction nucleotides: 7. CDR3: CASRHDRGDTDTQYF. The CDR3 DNA sequence: TGTGCCAGCAGGCACGACAGGGGTGACACAGATACGCAGTATTTT. The full variable domain, rest sourced from reference TRBV2 and TRBJ2-3, is EPEVTQTPSHQVTQMGQEVILRCVPISNHLYFYWYRQILGQKVEFLVSFYNNEISEKSEIFDDQFSVERPDGSNFTLKIRSTKLEDSAMYFCASRHDRGDTDTQYFGPGTRLTVL.

V is TRBV7-8 and J is TRBJ2-1, with D possibly TRBD1 on 5 matching bases. CDR1 and CDR2 (germline): SGHVS, FQNEAQ. Trimming took 4 bases from V and 0 from J, leaving 16 bases between them. The CDR3 totals 17 residues. The chain's CDR3 is CASSYSRGWSSYNEQFF. Here the CDR3 DNA reads TGTGCCAGCAGCTATTCAAGGGGCTGGAGCTCCTACAATGAGCAGTTCTTC.

The V and J genes are TRBV5-1 and TRBJ2-7; D possibly matches TRBD1 or TRBD2 (5 bases each). CDR3 length: 14 amino acids. Germline V gives CDR1 SGHRS, CDR2 YFSETQ. Trimming took 6 bases from V and 2 from J, leaving 15 bases between them. The CDR3 coding sequence is TGCGCCAGCAAGGGACGGGAATGGGCCTACGAGCAGTACTTC. The encoded protein is CASKGREWAYEQYF.

This clone was seen only a few times. J is TRBJ1-4 and V is TRBV6-5, with 7 bases matching TRBD1. Trimming removed 5 bases from V and 8 bases from J; junction bases left unmatched: 11. Germline loops: CDR1 MNHEY, CDR2 SVGAGI. This CDR3 comprises 15 residues. CDR3 DNA sequence: TGTGCCAGCAGTCCTGAGGGGGCCAGGAGGGAAAAACTGTTTTTT. It yields the protein CASSPEGARREKLFF.

This clone was picked up a small number of times. The CDR3 nucleotides are TGCGCCAGCACGCGGGTGCCAGGGTCTAATGAAAAACTGTTTTTT. Translation: CASTRVPGSNEKLFF. The chain recombines TRBV5-1 with TRBJ1-4; D is perhaps TRBD1 (5 bases). The V gene lost 6 bases and the J gene lost 3 bases, with 15 bases spanning the gap. In germline, CDR1 is SGHRS, CDR2 YFSETQ. CDR3 length: 15 amino acids.

This clone appeared a single time. A clone one base away is much larger, so this may be a read error. The same CDR3 arises from other DNA sequences in this sample as well. The CDR3 DNA reads as TGTGCCATCAGTACTAGCACAGATACGCAGTATTTT. Protein sequence: CAISTSTDTQYF. The chain joins TRBV10-3 to TRBJ2-3, with D uncertain. Germline V gene sequence: CDR1 ENHRY, CDR2 SYGVKD. V dropped 5 bases and J dropped 0 bases, with 3 bases sitting between them. This CDR3 contains 12 residues.

This chain connects TRBV7-2 to TRBJ1-1; D is uncertain. The CDR3 spans 14 residues. The V gene's germline CDR1 is SGHTA and CDR2 FQGNSA. Trimming took off 1 base at V and 3 bases at J, with 9 bases between the two ends. CDR3 DNA sequence: TGTGCCAGCAGCTTAGTTAATACGCACACTGAAGCTTTCTTT. As protein: CASSLVNTHTEAFF. The variable domain in full, with the rest retrieved from reference TRBV7-2 and TRBJ1-1, is GAGVSQSPSNKVTEKGKDVELRCDPISGHTALYWYRQSLGQGLEFLIYFQGNSAPDKSGLPSDRFSAERTGGSVSTLTIQRTQQEDSAVYLCASSLVNTHTEAFFGQGTRLTVV.